The table lists the clone carrying this TCR beta chain with a few counts. Its antigen remains unidentified. This sample is drawn from a study of post-analysis software for immune sequencing data. Study-wide results and caveats: Controls significantly exceeded multiple sclerosis patients in normalized Chao1 diversity. Roughly five TRBV segments were significantly more frequent in patients than in controls. TRBV5-6, TRBV5-1 and TRBV20-1 were among these segments.

Included in the TCR beta cDNA libraries were unique molecular identifiers. Using its own MiXCR run on the PCR reads, TCRdb lists one record per CDR3 protein. This table has 250,000 to 300,000 distinct CDR3 sequences, 36% appearing once. Trimming took 4 bases from V and 8 from J, leaving 18 bases between them. Per the germline V gene, CDR1 is SGHVS and CDR2 is FQNEAQ. This CDR3 region has 15 residues. The chain employs TRBV7-8 and TRBJ2-1; a weak D match, TRBD2 (6 bases). The sample was blood. The receptor was isolated from a girl aged 5-17 years with multiple sclerosis. This chain's CDR3 is CASSSPSVHRYEQFF. Here the CDR3 DNA reads TGTGCCAGCAGCTCACCTAGCGTACATCGCTATGAGCAGTTCTTC.